This T cell receptor (beta chain) was obtained from a study of T cell responses to AZD1222 COVID-19 vaccine (dated by TCRdb to about 2021). Study-level background: A total of more than 230 trial participants underwent TCR sequencing, of whom more than 200 had received two doses of AZD1222 and about 26 had received two doses of the MenACWY control vaccine. Enrollment into the trials was organized by age into subgroups of 18-55, 56-69 and 70-plus years, and those subgroups contained around 150, 28 and 57 TCR-sequenced participants, respectively.

Trimming at the junction amounts to 5 bases on V and 4 bases on J, and the germline ends lie 11 bases apart. Including the terminal cysteine and phenylalanine, the CDR3 comprises 13 residues. Only the CDR3 region is kept as DNA, spanning 39 bases read in frame from base 1. CDR1 SGHAT and CDR2 FQNNGV are derived from the germline V gene. Read against the paper, the sample's time point label means: baseline before first vaccination. The sample's treatment or condition, from its label and the paper: meningococcal conjugate vaccine given as trial control. Samples from vaccinated people were obtained from the UK trials COV001 and COV002, which included a single-blind randomized controlled phase 2/3 trial of AZD1222 (ChAdOx1 nCoV-19) in healthy adults. Trial participant PBMC samples were collected at day 0 and day 28 after the second dose for TCRbeta chain sequencing. General study outcomes and caveats: Participants were mostly white British and included more females than males, and it was suggested by the authors that clonal diversity may have been underestimated. In the small 56-69-year group, the increase in depth fell short of significance, most likely because of low power. Nearly half of unique spike-specific TCRs reportedly recognized epitopes outside regions mutated in the B.1.351 and B.1.1.7 variants. A significant rise in spike-specific TCR breadth and depth was observed after two AZD1222 doses relative to day 0 and relative to MenACWY recipients. No day 14 peak-response samples were available, so repertoires were characterized only after the peak T cell response. Conclusions about previously exposed vaccinees are limited because only five to seven AZD1222 recipients were SARS-CoV-2 seropositive at baseline. CD4 TCRs associated with the vaccine covered the entire spike protein, and the dominant responses were in regions 160-218 and 743-854.

As for this clone: Its target antigen remains unknown. Base qualities are not at hand, and no much larger clone is one base apart.

The CDR3 regions of human TCRbeta chains were subjected to immunosequencing. The authors processed their data as follows. Repertoire TCRs were matched against a reference library of SARS-CoV-2-specific TCRs generated with the MIRA antigen-specificity platform. Breadth was defined as the fraction of unique TCRs that were SARS-CoV-2-associated, and depth was defined as the fraction of total T cells that were SARS-CoV-2-associated. Using the MIRA data, each spike-specific TCR was assigned both to the spike region to which the TCR was reactive and to a CD4 or CD8 class. Log10-transformed breadth and depth values were compared by one-way ANOVA with Sidak's multiple comparisons tests. TCRdb mirrors the immuneACCESS table, restricted to in-frame sequences. Some clones are absent from its copies; in checked studies, under half trace to an unresolved V gene, and the reason for the others is unknown. Clonal size and the V and J genes are those of that table, whereas D and trimming came from the DNA. The sample table holds 200,000 or so clones, of which 93% were seen once. 1% of the sample is in the top ten clones.

This receptor was taken from an adult in good health. The V and J genes are TRBV11-2 and TRBJ1-2, with no reliable assignment of the D segment. The sample consisted of peripheral blood, taken on day 0 of MenACWY control vaccination. The CDR3 region reads CASSPSFTYGYTF. The sequenced DNA is TGTGCCAGCAGCCCCTCTTTTACCTATGGCTACACCTTC.